This T cell receptor (beta chain) comes out of a study of blood T cell dynamics during melanoma immunotherapy. Profiled with immunoSEQ multiplex PCR; TCRdb holds only in-frame clones, not every one. Among thousands of clones, nearly 90% were seen once, and the ten largest hold approximately 6.3%. Time point in this sample: week 3, after first cycle of checkpoint inhibitor. The CDR3 has 12 amino acids. Germline V lookup: CDR1 SGHRS, CDR2 YFSETQ. The V end was cut by 1 base, the J end by 5 bases, with 6 bases between. The sequence was collected from a human donor with melanoma. This chain links TRBV5-1 with TRBJ1-1, with D uncertain. The specimen was blood, collected from a patient treated with checkpoint blockade. Here the CDR3 reads CASSLLGTEAFF. The CDR3 DNA is TGCGCCAGCAGCTTGTTAGGTACTGAAGCTTTCTTT. The full variable domain, rest sourced from reference TRBV5-1 and TRBJ1-1, is KAGVTQTPRYLIKTRGQQVTLSCSPISGHRSVSWYQQTPGQGLQFLFEYFSETQRNKGNFPGRFSGRQFSNSRSEMNVSTLELGDSALYLCASSLLGTEAFFGQGTRLTVV.